This T cell receptor beta chain was captured in a study of regulatory T cells in long-lasting Graves disease. The CDR3 consists of 11 residues. V was pared by 4 bases and J by 11 bases, with 11 bases between. CDR1 SGHTA and CDR2 FQGNSA come from the germline V gene. Study-level findings and limits: Shared public clonotypes totalled roughly 2,500 in persistent patients, compared with about 930 in new patients. The study found TRBV28, TRBJ1-2 and TRBJ2-5 favored in persistent disease. Rather than thyroid tissue, only peripheral blood underwent study.

At least ten counts were recorded for this clonotype. Its antigen is not known. The time point is: newly diagnosed GD, antithyroid drugs for less than 3 months. Generation of the TCR library employed RNA extracted from PBMCs. Arm-PCR of CDR3 regions with iRepertoire HTBI primers generated TCR beta libraries. Original processing methods: Identification across samples found 62 TRBV and roughly 13 TRBJ segments. TCRdb called the multiplex PCR reads again in MiXCR, with one record for every CDR3 protein. These V and J calls rely on TCRdb rather than the paper's analysis. The sample has 200,000 to 300,000 distinct CDR3 sequences; around 21% are singletons.

This TCR was recovered from a female donor with Graves disease. The chain links TRBV7-2 to TRBJ1-1; D is unclear. Sample: peripheral blood mononuclear cells (PBMCs), taken at new diagnosis, from a patient treated with antithyroid drugs. Here the CDR3 DNA reads TGTGCCAGCAGCTGGTCCGGGCGGGCTTTCTTT. It is translated as CASSWSGRAFF.